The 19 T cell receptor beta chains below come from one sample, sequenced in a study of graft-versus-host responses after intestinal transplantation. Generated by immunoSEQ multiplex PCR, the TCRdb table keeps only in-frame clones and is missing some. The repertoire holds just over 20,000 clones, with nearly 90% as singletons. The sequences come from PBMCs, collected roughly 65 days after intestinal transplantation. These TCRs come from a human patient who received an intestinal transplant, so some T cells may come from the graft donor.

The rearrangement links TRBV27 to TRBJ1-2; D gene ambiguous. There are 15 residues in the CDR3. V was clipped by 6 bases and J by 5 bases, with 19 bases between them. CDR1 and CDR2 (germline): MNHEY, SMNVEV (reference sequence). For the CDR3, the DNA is TGTGCCAGCAGCCCCACCAAGGGAACCTCATATGGCTACACCTTC. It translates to CASSPTKGTSYGYTF.

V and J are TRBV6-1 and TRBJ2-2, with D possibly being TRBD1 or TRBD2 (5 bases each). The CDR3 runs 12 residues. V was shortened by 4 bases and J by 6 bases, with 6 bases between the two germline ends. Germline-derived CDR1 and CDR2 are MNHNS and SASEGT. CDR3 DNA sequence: TGTGCCAGCAGTGCGGGGCCCGGGGAGCTGTTTTTT. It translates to CASSAGPGELFF.

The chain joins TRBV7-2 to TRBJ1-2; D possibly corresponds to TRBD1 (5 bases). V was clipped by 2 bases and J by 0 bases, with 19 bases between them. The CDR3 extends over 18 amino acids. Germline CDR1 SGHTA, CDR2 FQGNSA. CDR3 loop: CASSLRTGGRRTNYGYTF. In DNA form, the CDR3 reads TGTGCCAGCAGCTTACGTACAGGAGGTCGTCGAACTAACTATGGCTACACCTTC. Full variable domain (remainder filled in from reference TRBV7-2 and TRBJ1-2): GAGVSQSPSNKVTEKGKDVELRCDPISGHTALYWYRQSLGQGLEFLIYFQGNSAPDKSGLPSDRFSAERTGGSVSTLTIQRTQQEDSAVYLCASSLRTGGRRTNYGYTFGSGTRLTVV.

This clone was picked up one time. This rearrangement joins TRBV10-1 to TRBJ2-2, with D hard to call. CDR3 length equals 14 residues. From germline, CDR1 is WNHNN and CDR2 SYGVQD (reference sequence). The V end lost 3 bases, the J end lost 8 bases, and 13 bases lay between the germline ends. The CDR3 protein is CASSDRLIEGELFF. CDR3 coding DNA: TGCGCCAGCAGTGATCGACTGATCGAGGGGGAGCTGTTTTTT.

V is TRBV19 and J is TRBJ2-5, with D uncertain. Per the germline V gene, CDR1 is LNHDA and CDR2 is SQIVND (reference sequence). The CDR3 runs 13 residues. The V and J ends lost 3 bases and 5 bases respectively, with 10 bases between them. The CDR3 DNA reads TGTGCCAGTAGTATGACCCTCAGGGAGACCCAGTACTTC. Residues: CASSMTLRETQYF.

The CDR3 DNA follows: TGTGCCAGCAGCCCGGGACTAGCTCCGGGGGAGCAGTACTTC. This encodes CASSPGLAPGEQYF. The chain employs TRBV7-6 and TRBJ2-7, with 9 bases aligning to TRBD2. V lost 5 bases, J lost 7 bases, and 9 bases stayed unmatched. This CDR3 has 14 residues. Germline V gene data show CDR1 as SGHVS and CDR2 as FNYEAQ.

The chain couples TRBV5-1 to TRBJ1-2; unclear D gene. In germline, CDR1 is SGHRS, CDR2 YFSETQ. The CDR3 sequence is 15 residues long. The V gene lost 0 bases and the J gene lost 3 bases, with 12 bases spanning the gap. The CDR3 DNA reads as TGCGCCAGCAGCTTGGGGGGTGGCCGAGACTATGGCTACACCTTC. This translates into CASSLGGGRDYGYTF.

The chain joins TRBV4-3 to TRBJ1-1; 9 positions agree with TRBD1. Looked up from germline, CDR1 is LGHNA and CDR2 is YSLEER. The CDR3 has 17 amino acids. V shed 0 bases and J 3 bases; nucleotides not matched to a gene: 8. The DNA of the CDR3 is TGCGCCAGCAGCCAAGATCGGGACAGGGTGCCCGACACTGAAGCTTTCTTT. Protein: CASSQDRDRVPDTEAFF.

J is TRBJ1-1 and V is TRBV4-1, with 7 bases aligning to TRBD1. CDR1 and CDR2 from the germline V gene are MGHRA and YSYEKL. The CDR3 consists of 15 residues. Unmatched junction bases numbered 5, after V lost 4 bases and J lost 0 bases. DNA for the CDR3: TGCGCCAGCAGCCTGGAACAGGGGATGAACACTGAAGCTTTCTTT. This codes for CASSLEQGMNTEAFF.

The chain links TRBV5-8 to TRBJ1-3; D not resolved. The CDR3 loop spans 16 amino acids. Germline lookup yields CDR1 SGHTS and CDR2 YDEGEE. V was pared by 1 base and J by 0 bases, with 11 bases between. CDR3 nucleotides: TGTGCCAGCAGCTTGCTACAGCCAACCTCTGGAAACACCATATATTTT. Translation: CASSLLQPTSGNTIYF.

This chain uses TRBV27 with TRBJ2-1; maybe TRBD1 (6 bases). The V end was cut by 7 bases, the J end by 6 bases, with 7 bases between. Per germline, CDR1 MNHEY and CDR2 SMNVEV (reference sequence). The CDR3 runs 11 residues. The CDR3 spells CASMGANEQFF. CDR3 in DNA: TGTGCCAGCATGGGGGCCAATGAGCAGTTCTTC.

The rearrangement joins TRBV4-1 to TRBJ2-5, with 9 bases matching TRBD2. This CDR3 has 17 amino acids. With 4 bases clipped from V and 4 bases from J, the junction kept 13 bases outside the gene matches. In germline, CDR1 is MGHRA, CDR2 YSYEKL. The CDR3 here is CASSPGMVAGAIETQYF. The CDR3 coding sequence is TGCGCCAGCAGCCCAGGGATGGTAGCGGGGGCCATAGAGACCCAGTACTTC.

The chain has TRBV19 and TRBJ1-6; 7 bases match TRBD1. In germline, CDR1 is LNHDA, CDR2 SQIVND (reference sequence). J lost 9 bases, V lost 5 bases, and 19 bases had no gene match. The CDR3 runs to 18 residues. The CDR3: CASSSRDRDYGDSSPLHF. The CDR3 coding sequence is TGTGCCAGTAGTTCTAGAGACAGGGACTACGGGGATTCTTCACCCCTCCACTTT.

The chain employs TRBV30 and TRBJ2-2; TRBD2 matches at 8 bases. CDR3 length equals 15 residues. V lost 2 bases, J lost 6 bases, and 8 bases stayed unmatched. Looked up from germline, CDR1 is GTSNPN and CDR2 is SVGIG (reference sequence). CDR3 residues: CAWSNPGLDAGELFF. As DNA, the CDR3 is TGTGCCTGGAGTAACCCGGGACTAGACGCCGGGGAGCTGTTTTTT.

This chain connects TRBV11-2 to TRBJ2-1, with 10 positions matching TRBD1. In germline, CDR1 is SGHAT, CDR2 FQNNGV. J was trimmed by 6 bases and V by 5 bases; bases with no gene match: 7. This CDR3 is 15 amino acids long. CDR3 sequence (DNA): TGTGCCAGCAGCCGGGGACAGGGGACTGGCAATGAGCAGTTCTTC. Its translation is CASSRGQGTGNEQFF.

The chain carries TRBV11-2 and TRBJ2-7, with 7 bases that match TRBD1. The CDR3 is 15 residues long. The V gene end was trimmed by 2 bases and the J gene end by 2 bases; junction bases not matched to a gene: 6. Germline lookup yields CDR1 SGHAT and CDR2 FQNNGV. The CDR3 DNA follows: TGTGCCAGCAGCTTAAAACGGGACAGACCCTACGAGCAGTACTTC. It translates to CASSLKRDRPYEQYF.

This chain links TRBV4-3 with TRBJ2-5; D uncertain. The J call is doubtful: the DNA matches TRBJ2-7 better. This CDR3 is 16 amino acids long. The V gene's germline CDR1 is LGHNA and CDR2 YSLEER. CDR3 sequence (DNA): TGCGCCAGCAGCCAAGGCACTGCAGATAGCTCCTACGAGCAGTACTTC. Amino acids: CASSQGTADSSYEQYF.

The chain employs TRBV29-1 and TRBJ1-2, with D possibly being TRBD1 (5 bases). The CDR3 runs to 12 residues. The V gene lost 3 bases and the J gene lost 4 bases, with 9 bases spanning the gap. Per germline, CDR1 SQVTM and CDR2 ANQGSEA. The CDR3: CSVEAGLYGYTF. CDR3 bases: TGCAGCGTTGAGGCAGGGCTCTATGGCTACACCTTC.

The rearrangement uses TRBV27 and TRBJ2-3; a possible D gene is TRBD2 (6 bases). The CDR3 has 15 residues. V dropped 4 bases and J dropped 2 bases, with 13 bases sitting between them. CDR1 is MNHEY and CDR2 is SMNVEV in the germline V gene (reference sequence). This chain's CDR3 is CASSSTGLLTDTQYF. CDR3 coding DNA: TGTGCCAGCAGTTCAACGGGACTCCTCACAGATACGCAGTATTTT.